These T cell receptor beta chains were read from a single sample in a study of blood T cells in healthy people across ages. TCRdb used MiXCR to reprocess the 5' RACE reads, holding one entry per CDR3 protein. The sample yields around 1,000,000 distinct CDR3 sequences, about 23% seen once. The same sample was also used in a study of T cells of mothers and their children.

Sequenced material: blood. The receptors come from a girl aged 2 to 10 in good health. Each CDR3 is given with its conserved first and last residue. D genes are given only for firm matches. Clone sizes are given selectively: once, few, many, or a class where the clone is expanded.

CDR3: CVSSSGAPVRTQYF
DNA: TGTGTCAGCAGCTCCGGGGCACCAGTCAGGACCCAGTACTTC
size: few
J: TRBJ2-5
D: NA
V: TRBV7-2

CDR3: CASSQDRLSGTQYF
DNA: TGCGCCAGCAGCCAAGATCGCTTATCGGGGACCCAGTACTTC
size: NA
J: TRBJ2-5
D: NA
V: TRBV4-3

CDR3: CKTASYNEQFF
DNA: TGTAAGACAGCCTCCTACAATGAGCAGTTCTTC
size: few
J: TRBJ2-1
D: NA
V: TRBV27

CDR3: CASRTEGGGTEAFF
DNA: TGTGCCAGCAGGACAGAAGGCGGGGGAACTGAAGCTTTCTTT
size: NA
J: TRBJ1-1
D: NA
V: TRBV2

CDR3: CSAPKWGEQFF
DNA: TGCAGTGCTCCAAAATGGGGTGAGCAGTTCTTC
size: NA
J: TRBJ2-1
D: NA
V: TRBV20-1

CDR3: CASDTHNEQFF
DNA: TGTGCCAGCGACACCCACAATGAGCAGTTCTTC
size: few
J: TRBJ2-1
D: NA
V: TRBV5-8

CDR3: CASSLGISVEKLFF
DNA: TGTGCCAGCAGTTTAGGCATTTCGGTTGAAAAACTGTTTTTT
size: NA
J: TRBJ1-4
D: NA
V: TRBV28

CDR3: CASRPPSGSYEQYF
DNA: TGTGCCAGCAGACCTCCTAGCGGGAGCTACGAGCAGTACTTC
size: few
J: TRBJ2-7
D: TRBD2
V: TRBV27

CDR3: CASSPLSPYNEQFF
DNA: TGTGCCAGCAGCCCTCTATCTCCCTACAATGAGCAGTTCTTC
size: few
J: TRBJ2-1
D: NA
V: TRBV12-3/TRBV12-4

CDR3: CSVGTDTGELFF
DNA: TGCAGCGTCGGGACAGACACCGGGGAGCTGTTTTTT
size: few
J: TRBJ2-2
D: TRBD1
V: TRBV29-1

CDR3: CASSVRGLEAYNEQFF
DNA: TGTGCCAGCAGCGTCAGGGGACTAGAGGCCTACAATGAGCAGTTCTTC
size: NA
J: TRBJ2-1
D: TRBD2
V: TRBV9

CDR3: CASSLDGVRGYTF
DNA: TGTGCCAGCAGCCTCGACGGTGTTAGGGGCTACACCTTC
size: NA
J: TRBJ1-2
D: NA
V: TRBV7-9

CDR3: CASSLTTNRDGVHEQYF
DNA: TGTGCCAGCAGCTTAACTACAAATCGGGACGGGGTCCACGAGCAGTACTTC
size: few
J: TRBJ2-7
D: NA
V: TRBV7-3

CDR3: CASSQDRLTGGIGELFF
DNA: TGCGCCAGCAGCCAAGATCGTTTGACAGGGGGCATAGGGGAGCTGTTTTTT
size: few
J: TRBJ2-2
D: TRBD1
V: TRBV4-3

CDR3: CASSSGTSRGDGQFF
DNA: TGTGCCAGCAGCTCGGGGACTTCCCGGGGGGATGGGCAGTTCTTC
size: few
J: TRBJ2-1
D: TRBD2
V: TRBV7-3

CDR3: CASSLSPVQRVGRSGANVLTF
DNA: TGTGCCAGCAGTTTATCTCCGGTTCAGAGAGTAGGGAGGTCTGGGGCCAACGTCCTGACTTTC
size: NA
J: TRBJ2-6
D: NA
V: TRBV27

CDR3: CSVVSGTGGYTF
DNA: TGCAGCGTTGTTTCCGGGACAGGGGGCTACACCTTC
size: NA
J: TRBJ1-2
D: TRBD1
V: TRBV29-1

CDR3: CASSVAPGIETQYF
DNA: TGTGCCAGCAGCGTAGCTCCAGGGATTGAGACCCAGTACTTC
size: few
J: TRBJ2-5
D: NA
V: TRBV9

CDR3: CSVEVWGSPYEQYF
DNA: TGCAGCGTTGAGGTTTGGGGATCCCCCTACGAGCAGTACTTC
size: NA
J: TRBJ2-7
D: NA
V: TRBV29-1

CDR3: CASSLGLGLSTDTQYF
DNA: TGCGCCAGCAGCTTGGGACTAGGACTTAGCACAGATACGCAGTATTTT
size: few
J: TRBJ2-3
D: NA
V: TRBV5-1

CDR3: CASRRAGAPHEQYF
DNA: TGTGCCAGCAGACGAGCGGGGGCACCTCATGAGCAGTACTTC
size: NA
J: TRBJ2-7
D: TRBD2
V: TRBV6-2/TRBV6-3

CDR3: CASSADGGSPLHF
DNA: TGTGCCAGCAGTGCGGATGGGGGTTCACCCCTCCACTTT
size: few
J: TRBJ1-6
D: NA
V: TRBV6-1

CDR3: CASRLTSGSGETQYF
DNA: TGTGCCAGCAGGCTAACCAGCGGGTCAGGAGAGACCCAGTACTTC
size: NA
J: TRBJ2-5
D: NA
V: TRBV2

CDR3: CSARDSRANEELFF
DNA: TGCAGCGCCCGGGATTCAAGGGCTAATGAAGAACTGTTTTTT
size: few
J: TRBJ1-4
D: NA
V: TRBV29-1

CDR3: CASRGIGLAGHEQFF
DNA: TGTGCCAGCCGCGGGATAGGACTAGCGGGCCATGAGCAGTTCTTC
size: few
J: TRBJ2-1
D: TRBD2
V: TRBV18

CDR3: CANSPTPDTDTQYF
DNA: TGTGCCAATAGTCCAACACCAGACACAGATACGCAGTATTTT
size: few
J: TRBJ2-3
D: NA
V: TRBV12-3/TRBV12-4

CDR3: CASSVGPQGPQHF
DNA: TGTGCCAGCAGTGTGGGCCCACAAGGCCCCCAGCATTTT
size: NA
J: TRBJ1-5
D: NA
V: TRBV2

CDR3: CASSLVGASGSYEQYF
DNA: TGTGCCAGCAGCTTAGTGGGGGCTAGCGGTTCCTACGAGCAGTACTTC
size: few
J: TRBJ2-7
D: NA
V: TRBV7-2

CDR3: CASRSVPGNEAFF
DNA: TGTGCCAGCAGAAGCGTACCCGGGAACGAAGCTTTCTTT
size: NA
J: TRBJ1-1
D: NA
V: TRBV7-2

CDR3: CATGAGGSYEQYF
DNA: TGTGCCACCGGGGCAGGGGGATCTTACGAGCAGTACTTC
size: NA
J: TRBJ2-7
D: TRBD1
V: TRBV15

CDR3: CASSFPLLAVQETQYF
DNA: TGTGCCAGCAGCTTCCCCCTACTAGCAGTTCAAGAGACCCAGTACTTC
size: NA
J: TRBJ2-5
D: NA
V: TRBV7-3

CDR3: CASSPTQGPQPQHF
DNA: TGTGCCAGCAGCCCGACTCAGGGGCCTCAGCCCCAGCATTTT
size: NA
J: TRBJ1-5
D: NA
V: TRBV7-2

CDR3: CASSPGTTTYNEQFF
DNA: TGTGCCAGCAGTCCCGGGACTACCACCTACAATGAGCAGTTCTTC
size: few
J: TRBJ2-1
D: TRBD2
V: TRBV12-3/TRBV12-4

CDR3: CASSLAAGTYEQYF
DNA: TGTGCCAGCAGCTTAGCGGCGGGGACCTACGAGCAGTACTTC
size: NA
J: TRBJ2-7
D: NA
V: TRBV7-2

CDR3: CASSLVAGFADMQYF
DNA: TGTGCCAGCAGTTTAGTGGCAGGGTTTGCAGATATGCAGTATTTT
size: NA
J: TRBJ2-3
D: NA
V: TRBV12-3/TRBV12-4

CDR3: CASSELDPGGEQYF
DNA: TGTGCCAGCAGTGAACTCGACCCCGGCGGGGAGCAGTACTTC
size: few
J: TRBJ2-7
D: NA
V: TRBV6-2/TRBV6-3

CDR3: CASNPFDGLYNEQFF
DNA: TGTGCCAGCAACCCCTTCGATGGTCTCTACAATGAGCAGTTCTTC
size: NA
J: TRBJ2-1
D: NA
V: TRBV28

CDR3: CASRTYPWGPRTEAFF
DNA: TGTGCCAGCCGCACCTACCCCTGGGGCCCCAGAACTGAAGCTTTCTTT
size: once
J: TRBJ1-1
D: NA
V: TRBV28

CDR3: CATTLGTYLYEQYF
DNA: TGTGCCACCACTCTCGGGACCTATCTATACGAGCAGTACTTC
size: few
J: TRBJ2-7
D: NA
V: TRBV28

CDR3: CASRPGSTTNEKLFF
DNA: TGTGCCAGCAGACCGGGTAGTACAACTAATGAAAAACTGTTTTTT
size: NA
J: TRBJ1-4
D: NA
V: TRBV7-8

CDR3: CASSSSDSGSTDTQYF
DNA: TGTGCCAGCAGCTCCTCCGATAGCGGGAGCACAGATACGCAGTATTTT
size: NA
J: TRBJ2-3
D: TRBD2
V: TRBV7-3

CDR3: CASSVDPLNGYTF
DNA: TGTGCCAGCAGCGTCGACCCCCTGAATGGCTACACCTTC
size: few
J: TRBJ1-2
D: NA
V: TRBV7-6

CDR3: CASSPSGEHNEQFF
DNA: TGTGCCAGCAGCCCTAGCGGGGAGCACAATGAGCAGTTCTTC
size: few
J: TRBJ2-1
D: TRBD2
V: TRBV7-6

CDR3: CASSPMGLIQETQYF
DNA: TGTGCCAGCAGCCCGATGGGACTTATCCAAGAGACCCAGTACTTC
size: NA
J: TRBJ2-5
D: NA
V: TRBV7-2

CDR3: CSARDKNMAGRGQSWEQFF
DNA: TGCAGTGCTAGAGATAAGAATATGGCGGGGCGGGGGCAGAGTTGGGAGCAGTTCTTC
size: NA
J: TRBJ2-1
D: NA
V: TRBV20-1

CDR3: CAIDDCEQYF
DNA: TGTGCCATTGACGACTGCGAGCAGTACTTC
size: NA
J: TRBJ2-7
D: NA
V: TRBV10-3

CDR3: CSARRTGGVSYNEQFF
DNA: TGCAGTGCTAGAAGGACAGGGGGAGTCTCCTACAATGAGCAGTTCTTC
size: NA
J: TRBJ2-1
D: TRBD1
V: TRBV20-1

CDR3: CASSLVGNNEQFF
DNA: TGCGCCAGCAGCTTGGTTGGGAACAATGAGCAGTTCTTC
size: many
J: TRBJ2-1
D: NA
V: TRBV5-1

CDR3: CASSPRQGALLNTEAFF
DNA: TGCGCCAGCAGCCCTAGACAGGGTGCGCTTTTGAACACTGAAGCTTTCTTT
size: NA
J: TRBJ1-1
D: TRBD1
V: TRBV5-1

CDR3: CASSFSGENYGYTF
DNA: TGCGCCAGCAGCTTTTCTGGGGAGAACTATGGCTACACCTTC
size: few
J: TRBJ1-2
D: NA
V: TRBV5-1

CDR3: CASSSGRWRRSQETQYF
DNA: TGTGCCAGCAGTTCCGGCCGTTGGCGGCGGTCCCAAGAGACCCAGTACTTC
size: NA
J: TRBJ2-5
D: NA
V: TRBV6-5

CDR3: CASSLEYSGYTF
DNA: TGCGCCAGCAGCTTGGAGTATAGTGGCTACACCTTC
size: few
J: TRBJ1-2
D: NA
V: TRBV5-1

CDR3: CASSLASGDNQPQHF
DNA: TGTGCCAGCAGTCTCGCCTCAGGGGACAATCAGCCCCAGCATTTT
size: NA
J: TRBJ1-5
D: NA
V: TRBV27

CDR3: CSARERTASGYTF
DNA: TGCAGTGCTAGAGAGCGGACAGCCTCCGGCTACACCTTC
size: NA
J: TRBJ1-2
D: NA
V: TRBV20-1

CDR3: CASSSQDSGANVLTF
DNA: TGTGCCAGCAGCTCACAGGACTCTGGGGCCAACGTCCTGACTTTC
size: NA
J: TRBJ2-6
D: NA
V: TRBV7-2

CDR3: CASSIGQGITEAFF
DNA: TGTGCCAGTAGTATTGGTCAGGGAATCACTGAAGCTTTCTTT
size: NA
J: TRBJ1-1
D: NA
V: TRBV19

CDR3: CASAGAGESYEQYF
DNA: TGTGCCAGCGCTGGGGCAGGGGAATCCTACGAGCAGTACTTC
size: few
J: TRBJ2-7
D: NA
V: TRBV7-9

CDR3: CASSERGERGFF
DNA: TGTGCCAGCAGTGAACGGGGGGAGAGAGGTTTCTTT
size: NA
J: TRBJ1-1
D: NA
V: TRBV6-1

CDR3: CASSGGLAGVLDTQYF
DNA: TGCGCCAGCAGCGGGGGACTAGCGGGAGTTCTAGATACGCAGTATTTT
size: NA
J: TRBJ2-3
D: TRBD2
V: TRBV5-1